This TCR beta chain is drawn from a study of CD8 T cells in ankylosing spondylitis (dated by TCRdb to between 2016 and 2019). Background for the entire study: To find TCR variants linked to disease, the study profiled T cell receptor beta repertoires in ankylosing spondylitis patients and healthy donors. In total, the full study cohort was made up of some 110 healthy donors and 20 to 25 ankylosing spondylitis patients. Peripheral blood was sampled, and synovial fluid was additionally collected from ankylosing spondylitis patients.

The listed sequencing device is Illumina HiSeq 2500. Quantitative 5'-RACE with molecular barcodes was used to prepare TCR beta libraries. Per the original workflow: To identify disease-linked TCR variants, a new computational method was used, one built on a probabilistic model of VDJ rearrangement. TCRdb reran the public reads through fastp at Q25 and MiXCR, keeping productive beta chains. CDR3 protein duplicates are merged, each entry listing the most common genes and DNA. TCRdb, not the original authors, processed these V and J calls. Counted in this sample were around 440,000 distinct CDR3 sequences; 17% of them appeared once. Approximately 1% of the sample is in the top ten clones. Study-wide conclusions, independent of this receptor: The disease-linked clones were reported as significantly enriched in matched synovial fluid samples from ankylosing spondylitis patients. Some TCR beta motif variants had previously been reported in synovial fluid and blood of reactive arthritis patients, which suggested common disease-initiation mechanisms. A TCR beta motif made up of several highly homologous amino acid variants appeared to be characteristic of blood from ankylosing spondylitis patients. A CD8+ phenotype was shown by the disease-linked clones, which were found at relatively low frequencies in peripheral blood.

Based on the germline V gene (reference sequence), the CDR1 and CDR2 sequences are DFQATT and SNEGSKA. At the junction V is shortened by 3 bases and J by 0 bases, with 23 bases in between. Its CDR3 holds 19 amino acids, cysteine through phenylalanine. The entry retains the CDR3 DNA only, 57 bases that are in frame from base 1. In this sample, this clonotype turned up a few times. Its antigen specificity is not known. No base-level quality is on record; no much larger clone is a single base apart. Sample: blood, either unsorted or a sorted T cell fraction (not recorded which). The chain uses TRBV20-1 and TRBJ2-2, and the D gene may be TRBD1, 6 bases matching. The clonotype originates from a male donor with ankylosing spondylitis. The CDR3 region reads CSARSPLAVKGANTGELFF. The nucleotides read TGCAGTGCTAGGTCCCCCCTAGCAGTGAAGGGGGCGAACACCGGGGAGCTGTTTTTT.